This TCR beta chain was observed in a study of control samples from healthy donors and cancer patients. V shed 4 bases and J shed 5 bases, with 10 bases lying between them. The CDR3 has 12 amino acids. Germline loops: CDR1 SGHRS, CDR2 YFSETQ. The data were produced by immunoSEQ multiplex PCR, yet TCRdb's version contains in-frame clones alone and is incomplete. This sample has about 190,000 clones, with approximately 91% found just once. The sample was blood. The source is a man younger than 45 in good health. The genes are TRBV5-1 and TRBJ2-7; D may be TRBD1 or TRBD2 (6 bases each). The CDR3 region is CASSLGGHEQYF. The CDR3 DNA is TGCGCCAGCAGCCTGGGGGGCCACGAGCAGTACTTC.